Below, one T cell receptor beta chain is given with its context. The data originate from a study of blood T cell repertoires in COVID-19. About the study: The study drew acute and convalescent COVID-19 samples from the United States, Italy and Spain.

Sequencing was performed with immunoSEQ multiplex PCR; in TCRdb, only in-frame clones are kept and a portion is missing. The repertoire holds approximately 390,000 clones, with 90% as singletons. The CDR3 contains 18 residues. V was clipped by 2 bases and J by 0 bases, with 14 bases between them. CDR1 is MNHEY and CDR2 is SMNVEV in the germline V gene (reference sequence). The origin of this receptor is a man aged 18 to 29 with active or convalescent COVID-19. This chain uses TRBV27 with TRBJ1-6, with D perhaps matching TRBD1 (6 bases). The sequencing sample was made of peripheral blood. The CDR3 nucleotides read TGTGCCAGCAGTTTAATGGTTGGACAGAGCTCCTATAATTCACCCCTCCACTTT. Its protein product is CASSLMVGQSSYNSPLHF.